This TCR beta chain was sequenced during a study of shared clonotypes between healthy human individuals. The data were produced by immunoSEQ multiplex PCR, yet TCRdb's version contains in-frame clones alone and is incomplete. The sample lists 450,000 to 500,000 clones; over 70% were seen once. Among the donors, all were Caucasian adults who lived in Nashville, Tennessee. This CDR3 has 15 residues. Germline lookup yields CDR1 KGHSH and CDR2 LQKENI. V lost 3 bases and J 4 bases, leaving 15 bases between the germline ends. V is TRBV18 and J is TRBJ1-2; tentative D call: TRBD1 (6 bases). Material for sequencing was PBMCs. The source of this sequence is a woman aged 40 to 50 in good health. Some clones in this sample may be carry-over from other donors' samples. CDR3 sequence (DNA): TGTGCCAGCTCACCTGTGGACAGAGACTTCTATGGCTACACCTTC. Its protein is CASSPVDRDFYGYTF. Supplemented by reference TRBV18 and TRBJ1-2, the full variable domain reads NAGVMQNPRHLVRRRGQEARLRCSPMKGHSHVYWYRQLPEEGLKFMVYLQKENIIDESGMPKERFSAEFPKEGPSILRIQQVVRGDSAAYFCASSPVDRDFYGYTFGSGTRLTVV.